The clone carrying this T cell receptor beta chain was picked up many times. One entry per CDR3 protein, called by TCRdb with MiXCR from the RACE reads. The sample consists of 80,000 to 95,000 distinct CDR3 sequences, 8% to 10% of them appearing once. This entry is derived from a study of human T cells and chemical hapten exposure. Time point meaning: pre-sensitization, week 0. Treatment denoted: therapeutic diphenylcyclopropenone sensitization with weekly scalp DPC. The CDR3 is made up of 16 amino acids. The junction had 8 bases not matched to a gene; V was cut back by 0 bases and J by 7 bases. Germline lookup yields CDR1 MGHRA and CDR2 YSYEKL.

The sequence came from a woman in her thirties or forties with alopecia areata. Some clones in this sample may be carry-over from other donors' samples. This material consisted of whole blood, taken in connection with sensitization to the hapten diphenylcyclopropenone (DPC). This chain connects TRBV4-1 to TRBJ1-5, with 8 bases identical to TRBD1. The DNA for the CDR3 is TGCGCCAGCAGCCAAGATCGACAGGGGTTGTGGCAGCCCCAGCATTTT. Translated, it gives CASSQDRQGLWQPQHF.